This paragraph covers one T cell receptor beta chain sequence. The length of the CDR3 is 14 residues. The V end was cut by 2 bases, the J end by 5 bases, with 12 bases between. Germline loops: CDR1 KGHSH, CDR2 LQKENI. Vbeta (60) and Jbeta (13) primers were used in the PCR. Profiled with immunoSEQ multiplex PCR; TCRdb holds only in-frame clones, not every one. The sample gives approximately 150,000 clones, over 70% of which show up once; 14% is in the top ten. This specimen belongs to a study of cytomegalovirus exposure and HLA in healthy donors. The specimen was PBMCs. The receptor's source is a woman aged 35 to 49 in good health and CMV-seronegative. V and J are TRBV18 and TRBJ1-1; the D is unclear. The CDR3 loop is CASSPEGRRTEAFF. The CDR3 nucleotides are TGTGCCAGCTCACCAGAGGGCAGGAGAACTGAAGCTTTCTTT.